This entry lists 7 T cell receptor beta chains sequenced from one sample in a study of T-cell reconstitution after alpha-beta-depleted transplantation in children. Molecular barcoding with unique molecular identifiers was used for the TCRbeta library. TCRdb redid the calling of the PCR reads with MiXCR, one entry per CDR3 protein. The sample holds 450,000 to 700,000 distinct CDR3 sequences, over 20% seen once. This material consisted of PBMCs, taken before TCRalphabeta/CD19-depleted stem cell transplant. The receptors come from a boy younger than two with Wiskott-Aldrich syndrome, due to receive a stem cell transplant.

Of note for this clonotype: Just one base apart from a much larger clone, this may be a read error. This sequence joins TRBV20-1 and TRBJ2-7, with no clear D. Germline V gene data show CDR1 as DFQATT and CDR2 as SNEGSKA (reference sequence). The CDR3 totals 12 residues. Trimming stripped 3 bases from V and 5 bases from J, with 11 bases between. The CDR3 region has the DNA TGCAGTGCTAGCCGGAGTCTCGACGAGCAGTACTTC. Translating it yields CSASRSLDEQYF.

This clonotype is a singleton in its sample. At one of its ends the junction is not consistent with the germline gene, which may arise from a read error. The chain recombines TRBV12-3 or TRBV12-4 with TRBJ2-7, with TRBD1 matching 7 bases. The CDR3 is 14 residues long. CDR3 region: CASSPQDRPYEQCF. CDR3 DNA sequence: TGTGCCAGCAGTCCCCAGGACAGGCCCTACGAGCAGTGCTTC.

The sample holds a few counts of this clonotype. The chain is built from TRBV10-1 and TRBJ2-1; 10 positions agree with TRBD2. The CDR3 extends over 15 amino acids. Germline V CDR1 and CDR2: WNHNN, SYGVQD (reference sequence). With V trimmed by 2 bases and J by 6 bases, 4 bases remained unmatched. The chain's CDR3 is CASSEGTSEANEQFF. As DNA, the CDR3 is TGCGCCAGCAGTGAGGGGACTAGCGAGGCCAATGAGCAGTTCTTC.

The genes are TRBV6-6 and TRBJ2-7; TRBD1 agrees at 8 bases. V trimming: 7 bases; J trimming: 3 bases; junction bases outside the gene matches: 5. This CDR3 region has 13 residues. Germline V gives CDR1 MNHNY, CDR2 SVGAGI (reference sequence). CDR3 DNA: TGTGCCAGCACCGGACAGGGCTTCTACGAGCAGTACTTC. It is translated as CASTGQGFYEQYF.

The V gene is TRBV6-1, the J gene TRBJ2-7; 7 nucleotides line up with TRBD1. Germline V CDR1 and CDR2: MNHNS, SASEGT. J gave up 4 bases and V 2 bases, and 8 bases lay outside the gene matches. This CDR3 comprises 15 residues. CDR3 protein: CASSEPGQRPYEQYF. In DNA form, the CDR3 reads TGTGCCAGCAGTGAACCGGGACAGAGGCCTTACGAGCAGTACTTC.

The chain couples TRBV5-1 to TRBJ2-5, with D possibly being TRBD1 (5 bases). This CDR3 comprises 14 residues. Germline lookup yields CDR1 SGHRS and CDR2 YFSETQ. Deletions cut 0 bases from V and 5 bases from J, with 11 bases between. CDR3 DNA sequence: TGCGCCAGCAGCTTGGTCTTCAAGGGGGAGACCCAGTACTTC. It encodes CASSLVFKGETQYF.

V gene TRBV4-2 combines with J gene TRBJ1-1, with D unclear. CDR3 size: 13 residues. Between the trimmed V and J ends, which lost 0 bases and 6 bases, there was a span of 8 bases. Germline V gives CDR1 LGHNA, CDR2 YNFKEQ. CDR3 loop: CASSQENTPEAFF. Here the CDR3 DNA reads TGTGCCAGCAGCCAAGAGAACACTCCTGAAGCTTTCTTT.